Below are 21 T cell receptor beta chains sequenced from a single sample in a study of blood T cell repertoires in COVID-19. Profiling relied on immunoSEQ multiplex PCR, and the TCRdb table lists in-frame clones only, not all of them. Of 200,000 to 300,000 clones listed, around 90% are singletons. Specimen: peripheral blood. Receptors were obtained from a man aged 55 to 70 who had recovered from COVID-19.

A single count supports this clone. V gene TRBV18 combines with J gene TRBJ1-1; a weak D match, TRBD1 (5 bases). V lost 3 bases, J lost 0 bases, and 8 bases lay in between. The CDR3 length is 14 residues. The germline V gene encodes CDR1 KGHSH and CDR2 LQKENI. The DNA of the CDR3 is TGTGCCAGCTCACCTAGACAGATGAACACTGAAGCTTTCTTT. Protein sequence: CASSPRQMNTEAFF. Using reference TRBV18 and TRBJ1-1 for the parts outside the CDR3, the full variable domain is NAGVMQNPRHLVRRRGQEARLRCSPMKGHSHVYWYRQLPEEGLKFMVYLQKENIIDESGMPKERFSAEFPKEGPSILRIQQVVRGDSAAYFCASSPRQMNTEAFFGQGTRLTVV.

The chain joins TRBV7-6 to TRBJ2-3, with D hard to call. The germline gives CDR1 SGHVS, CDR2 FNYEAQ. V lost 3 bases and J 5 bases, leaving 3 bases between the germline ends. The CDR3 loop spans 11 amino acids. The CDR3 is CASSFRDTQYF. CDR3 in DNA: TGTGCCAGCAGCTTTAGAGATACGCAGTATTTT.

V usage is TRBV5-6 and J usage is TRBJ1-3; possibly TRBD1 for D (6 bases). The CDR3 is made up of 14 amino acids. V shed 4 bases and J shed 8 bases, with 16 bases lying between them. Germline V gene data show CDR1 as SGHDT and CDR2 as YYEEEE. The CDR3 sequence is CASSRSHTGYTIYF. CDR3 sequence (DNA): TGTGCCAGCAGCCGTTCTCATACAGGGTACACCATATATTTT.

The CDR3 reads CASSTGVSNQPQHF. The CDR3 DNA follows: TGTGCCAGCAGTACAGGGGTGTCAAATCAGCCCCAGCATTTT. The chain links TRBV28 to TRBJ1-5; 7 bases are a match to TRBD1. In germline, CDR1 is MDHEN, CDR2 SYDVKM. The CDR3 totals 14 residues. The J segment lost 4 bases and the V segment lost 5 bases, leaving 5 bases of the junction unmatched. Together with reference TRBV28 and TRBJ1-5, the CDR3 gives the full variable domain: DVKVTQSSRYLVKRTGEKVFLECVQDMDHENMFWYRQDPGLGLRLIYFSYDVKMKEKGDIPEGYSVSREKKERFSLILESASTNQTSMYLCASSTGVSNQPQHFGDGTRLSIL.

The V call is TRBV7-2, the J call TRBJ2-5, with 8 bases lining up with TRBD1. CDR3 size: 15 residues. Germline CDR1 is SGHTA and CDR2 is FQGNSA. Losses at the gene ends were 3 bases for V and 5 bases for J; bases not matched to a gene: 8. The CDR3 spells CASSFVTGVYETQYF. The CDR3 DNA is TGTGCCAGCAGCTTCGTGACAGGGGTATATGAGACCCAGTACTTC.

This chain links TRBV4-1 with TRBJ1-2; D gene unclear. CDR1 is MGHRA and CDR2 is YSYEKL in the germline V gene. V was shortened by 6 bases and J by 1 base, with 15 bases between the two germline ends. There are 15 residues in the CDR3. The CDR3 coding sequence is TGCGCCAGCAGATCGGGAAGAGACTTTAACTATGGCTACACCTTC. Translated: CASRSGRDFNYGYTF.

The chain employs TRBV6-2 or TRBV6-3 and TRBJ2-5; tentative D call: TRBD1 (5 bases). Trimming removed 2 bases from V and 2 bases from J, with 12 bases in between. The germline gives CDR1 MNHEY, CDR2 SVGEGT. The CDR3 consists of 15 residues. As DNA, the CDR3 is TGTGCCAGCAGTTACAGTCACAGGTTTCAAGAGACCCAGTACTTC. It codes for CASSYSHRFQETQYF.

The rearrangement links TRBV28 to TRBJ1-2; tentatively, D is TRBD1 (6 bases). This CDR3 comprises 14 residues. The V gene's germline CDR1 is MDHEN and CDR2 SYDVKM. The germline V and J ends were trimmed by 5 bases and 6 bases, with 16 bases remaining between them. DNA for the CDR3: TGTGCCAGCAGTGATTCAGGGGTTAGGGATGGCTACACCTTC. This sequence encodes CASSDSGVRDGYTF.

V and J are TRBV7-9 and TRBJ2-1, with D tentatively TRBD2 (5 bases). Germline CDR1 reads SEHNR; CDR2 reads FQNEAQ (reference sequence). The CDR3 spans 16 residues. V was clipped by 5 bases and J by 3 bases, with 17 bases between them. The CDR3 coding sequence is TGTGCCAGCAGCGGAGGACCCGGTAAAATCTACAATGAGCAGTTCTTC. This codes for CASSGGPGKIYNEQFF.

The CDR3 here is CATHETVYYGYTF. CDR3 DNA: TGTGCCACCCATGAGACAGTTTATTATGGCTACACCTTC. The chain uses TRBV6-5 and TRBJ1-2, with D maybe TRBD1 (5 bases). The length of the CDR3 is 13 residues. V was shortened by 10 bases and J by 5 bases, with 17 bases between the two germline ends. The V gene's germline CDR1 is MNHEY and CDR2 SVGAGI.

The V and J genes are TRBV29-1 and TRBJ1-1; D ambiguous. The V gene lost 2 bases and the J gene lost 9 bases, with 16 bases spanning the gap. The CDR3 contains 13 residues. Per germline, CDR1 SQVTM and CDR2 ANQGSEA. The CDR3 loop reads CSVESGTAGKAFF. The CDR3 DNA reads as TGCAGCGTTGAATCAGGAACCGCCGGGAAAGCTTTCTTT.

The V gene is TRBV6-5, the J gene TRBJ2-7; maybe TRBD1 (5 bases). This CDR3 comprises 14 residues. Germline V lookup: CDR1 MNHEY, CDR2 SVGAGI. V was pared by 4 bases and J by 4 bases, with 14 bases between. The CDR3: CASSSADAGYEQYV. CDR3 sequence (DNA): TGTGCCAGCAGTTCCGCCGATGCAGGGTACGAGCAGTACGTC.

This rearrangement joins TRBV6-1 to TRBJ2-6, with TRBD2 matching over 11 bases. There are 20 residues in the CDR3. Unmatched junction bases numbered 10, after V lost 3 bases and J lost 0 bases. Germline CDR1 MNHNS, CDR2 SASEGT. CDR3 sequence: CASSDFFRGLAASGANVLTF. For the CDR3, the DNA is TGTGCCAGCAGTGATTTTTTTCGGGGACTAGCGGCCTCTGGGGCCAACGTCCTGACTTTC.

V and J are TRBV11-2 and TRBJ2-2; no clear D gene. Deletions cut 1 base from V and 3 bases from J, with 12 bases between. Germline CDR1 reads SGHAT; CDR2 reads FQNNGV. This CDR3 has 16 residues. The chain's CDR3 is CASSLVAYVHTGELFF. The CDR3 coding sequence is TGTGCCAGCAGCTTAGTCGCGTATGTACACACCGGGGAGCTGTTTTTT.

V gene TRBV10-3 combines with J gene TRBJ2-1; 9 bases are shared with TRBD2. J gave up 8 bases and V 6 bases, and 17 bases lay outside the gene matches. Germline V gives CDR1 ENHRY, CDR2 SYGVKD. This CDR3 has 17 residues. This chain's CDR3 is CAISPSGAGGLSDEQFF. The CDR3 nucleotides are TGTGCCATCAGCCCTTCGGGGGCGGGGGGGCTCTCGGATGAGCAGTTCTTC.

V gene TRBV25-1 combines with J gene TRBJ1-2; 7 positions agree with TRBD1. This CDR3 comprises 13 residues. J gave up 4 bases and V 3 bases, and 2 bases lay outside the gene matches. The germline gives CDR1 MGHDK, CDR2 SYGVNS. CDR3 sequence (DNA): TGTGCCAGCAGTGAGGACAGGATCTATGGCTACACCTTC. Translated, it gives CASSEDRIYGYTF.

This chain connects TRBV6-1 to TRBJ2-3; 12 nucleotides align to TRBD2. Germline CDR1 MNHNS, CDR2 SASEGT. The J segment lost 2 bases and the V segment lost 3 bases, leaving 3 bases of the junction unmatched. The CDR3 loop spans 16 amino acids. The DNA for the CDR3 is TGTGCCAGCAGTGACCTAGCGGGGGGGGCCACAGATACGCAGTATTTT. Protein product: CASSDLAGGATDTQYF.

This clone appeared once. The chain employs TRBV6-5 and TRBJ1-5; TRBD1 might be the D (6 bases). The V end was cut by 6 bases, the J end by 6 bases, with 9 bases between. This CDR3 region has 12 residues. From germline, CDR1 is MNHEY and CDR2 SVGAGI. The CDR3 DNA follows: TGTGCCAGCAGGCCACAGGGTCAGCCCCAGCATTTT. It is translated as CASRPQGQPQHF.

The rearrangement uses TRBV3-1 (or the pseudogene TRBV3-2) and TRBJ1-6; D is perhaps TRBD1 (6 bases). Germline CDR1 reads LGHDT; CDR2 reads YNNKEL (reference sequence). This CDR3 spans 14 amino acids. The V and J ends lost 4 bases and 9 bases respectively, with 13 bases between them. The CDR3 loop reads CASSPGQSSSPLHF. The CDR3 nucleotides read TGTGCCAGCAGCCCCGGACAGAGCTCTTCACCCCTCCACTTT.

This clone was detected once. V and J are TRBV5-4 and TRBJ1-4; no firm D call. The V gene's germline CDR1 is SGHNT and CDR2 YYREEE (reference sequence). CDR3 size: 15 residues. V was shortened by 4 bases and J by 0 bases, with 10 bases between the two germline ends. The CDR3 DNA sequence: TGTGCCAGCAGCCAACCGGGATCAACTAATGAAAAACTGTTTTTT. Translated, it gives CASSQPGSTNEKLFF. Using reference TRBV5-4 and TRBJ1-4 for the parts outside the CDR3, the full variable domain is ETGVTQSPTHLIKTRGQQVTLRCSSQSGHNTVSWYQQALGQGPQFIFQYYREEENGRGNFPPRFSGLQFPNYSSELNVNALELDDSALYLCASSQPGSTNEKLFFGSGTQLSVL.

This clone has just one count. The gene calls are TRBV30 and TRBJ2-5; 7 bases align to TRBD2. V was pared by 7 bases and J by 4 bases, with 18 bases of the junction left unmatched. This CDR3 comprises 16 residues. Per germline, CDR1 GTSNPN and CDR2 SVGIG (reference sequence). CDR3: CASGGREGVRGETQYF. CDR3 nucleotide sequence: TGTGCCTCGGGTGGGAGGGAAGGTGTACGTGGAGAGACCCAGTACTTC. The variable domain in full, with the rest retrieved from reference TRBV30 and TRBJ2-5, is SQTIHQWPATLVQPVGSPLSLECTVEGTSNPNLYWYRQAAGRGLQLLFYSVGIGQISSEVPQNLSASRPQDRQFILSSKKLLLSDSGFYLCASGGREGVRGETQYFGPGTRLLVL.